Below are 16 T cell receptor beta chains sequenced from a single sample in a study of blood T cell repertoires in COVID-19. Assay: immunoSEQ multiplex PCR; the TCRdb copy retains only in-frame clones and omits some. The sample has about 90,000 clones, 80% to 85% seen once; the top ten hold around 5.8%. Sequenced: peripheral blood. The receptors shown here come from a man aged 55 to 70 with acute or convalescent COVID-19.

This clone was seen once. J is TRBJ1-2 and V is TRBV15; TRBD1 might be the D (6 bases). Trimming shortened V by 0 bases and J by 7 bases, and 18 bases separated the two germline ends. The CDR3 contains 16 residues. The germline V gene has CDR1 LNHNV and CDR2 YYDKDF (reference sequence). For the CDR3, the DNA is TGTGCCACCAGCAGAGATAAAGGGGGAAGCGGAGGTGGCTACACCTTC. Protein product: CATSRDKGGSGGGYTF.

This clone appeared once. For the CDR3, the DNA is TGTGCCAGCAGAGAGGGAGGGGACCTGGGCACTGAAGCTTTCTTT. It yields the protein CASREGGDLGTEAFF. The genes are TRBV2 and TRBJ1-1, with a weak D call TRBD1 (5 bases). The germline gives CDR1 SNHLY, CDR2 FYNNEI. The germline V and J ends were trimmed by 6 bases and 4 bases, with 18 bases remaining between them. This CDR3 contains 15 residues.

The rearrangement links TRBV6-5 to TRBJ1-1; the D gene is possibly TRBD1 (6 bases). Germline V gives CDR1 MNHEY, CDR2 SVGAGI. Trimming left V 7 bases short and J 1 base short, with 10 bases between. This CDR3 spans 13 amino acids. The CDR3 nucleotides read TGTGCCAGCATTAGACAGGAGAACACTGAAGCTTTCTTT. Translated, it gives CASIRQENTEAFF.

The V and J genes are TRBV4-1 and TRBJ1-4; D is undetermined. V lost 2 bases to trimming and J lost 1 base, with 8 bases between them. The CDR3 totals 15 residues. The V gene's germline CDR1 is MGHRA and CDR2 YSYEKL. The CDR3 DNA reads TGCGCCAGCAGCCAATTACACGTAACTAATGAAAAACTGTTTTTT. Translation: CASSQLHVTNEKLFF.

V usage is TRBV9 and J usage is TRBJ1-5; D gene unclear. The CDR3 totals 13 residues. The V end was cut by 0 bases, the J end by 4 bases, with 5 bases between. Germline CDR1 reads SGDLS; CDR2 reads YYNGEE. The CDR3 region is CASSVGANQPQHF. CDR3 bases: TGTGCCAGCAGCGTAGGGGCTAATCAGCCCCAGCATTTT.

V is TRBV28 and J is TRBJ1-5; TRBD1 matches 9 bases. The CDR3 covers 15 residues. Germline CDR1 is MDHEN and CDR2 is SYDVKM. V gave up 4 bases and J gave up 5 bases; unmatched junction bases: 6. This CDR3 is CASSWTGVEDQPQHF. As DNA, the CDR3 is TGTGCCAGCAGTTGGACAGGGGTTGAGGATCAGCCCCAGCATTTT. The full variable domain, with the rest looked up from reference TRBV28 and TRBJ1-5, is DVKVTQSSRYLVKRTGEKVFLECVQDMDHENMFWYRQDPGLGLRLIYFSYDVKMKEKGDIPEGYSVSREKKERFSLILESASTNQTSMYLCASSWTGVEDQPQHFGDGTRLSIL.

As for this clone: Other DNA sequences of this sample code for an identical CDR3. V gene TRBV19 combines with J gene TRBJ1-1; possible D gene TRBD1, 6 bases. Germline CDR1 and CDR2: LNHDA and SQIVND (reference sequence). The V end was cut by 4 bases, the J end by 2 bases, with 8 bases between. This CDR3 has 13 amino acids. The CDR3 region is CASSKTGNTEAFF. Here the CDR3 DNA reads TGTGCCAGTAGTAAGACAGGAAACACTGAAGCTTTCTTT.

The chain combines TRBV18 with TRBJ1-4; possibly TRBD1 for D (5 bases). The CDR3 has 16 residues. CDR1 is KGHSH, CDR2 LQKENI, per germline. Trimming took off 2 bases at V and 0 bases at J, with 10 bases between the two ends. The CDR3 reads CASSPSQGATNEKLFF. In DNA form, the CDR3 reads TGTGCCAGCTCACCAAGCCAGGGCGCAACTAATGAAAAACTGTTTTTT. The full variable domain, its missing parts supplied by reference TRBV18 and TRBJ1-4, is NAGVMQNPRHLVRRRGQEARLRCSPMKGHSHVYWYRQLPEEGLKFMVYLQKENIIDESGMPKERFSAEFPKEGPSILRIQQVVRGDSAAYFCASSPSQGATNEKLFFGSGTQLSVL.

This chain links TRBV12-3 or TRBV12-4 with TRBJ2-1; D remains ambiguous. Trimming took off 7 bases at V and 7 bases at J, with 14 bases between the two ends. The length of the CDR3 is 13 residues. The CDR3 DNA reads TGTGCCAGCAAGTTTGGGTCGGAGAATGAGCAGTTCTTC. This sequence encodes CASKFGSENEQFF.

The rearrangement joins TRBV3-1 (or the pseudogene TRBV3-2) to TRBJ1-6; D remains ambiguous. The V gene lost 6 bases and the J gene lost 6 bases, with 12 bases spanning the gap. Germline V gene data show CDR1 as LGHDT and CDR2 as YNNKEL (reference sequence). This CDR3 has 14 amino acids. For the CDR3, the DNA is TGTGCCAGCAGTCGACTCTCACTTAATTCACCCCTCCACTTT. This encodes CASSRLSLNSPLHF.

The chain recombines TRBV12-5 with TRBJ2-5, with 7 bases aligning to TRBD2. Looked up from germline, CDR1 is LGHNT and CDR2 is FRNRAP. The ends lost 1 base at V and 5 bases at J; junction bases unmatched: 10. The CDR3 is 16 amino acids. CDR3 region: CASGLDLGLFNETQYF. The CDR3 DNA reads as TGTGCTAGTGGTTTGGATCTGGGACTATTTAACGAGACCCAGTACTTC. Full variable domain (remainder filled in from reference TRBV12-5 and TRBJ2-5): DARVTQTPRHKVTEMGQEVTMRCQPILGHNTVFWYRQTMMQGLELLAYFRNRAPLDDSGMPKDRFSAEMPDATLATLKIQPSEPRDSAVYFCASGLDLGLFNETQYFGPGTRLLVL.

The sample holds many counts of this clone. The chain joins TRBV29-1 to TRBJ1-4, with 7 bases lining up with TRBD1. Germline CDR1 and CDR2: SQVTM and ANQGSEA. CDR3 length equals 14 residues. V trimming: 4 bases; J trimming: 2 bases; junction bases outside the gene matches: 4. The chain's CDR3 is CSVGAQGTNEKLFF. The DNA for the CDR3 is TGCAGCGTTGGGGCACAGGGGACTAATGAAAAACTGTTTTTT.

The gene calls are TRBV3-1 (or the pseudogene TRBV3-2) and TRBJ1-5, with a weak D call TRBD1 (5 bases). CDR3 length: 14 amino acids. Germline loops: CDR1 LGHDT, CDR2 YNNKEL (reference sequence). The V gene lost 4 bases and the J gene lost 7 bases, with 14 bases spanning the gap. CDR3: CASSLGGGWQPQHF. CDR3 coding DNA: TGTGCCAGCAGCCTGGGCGGGGGTTGGCAGCCCCAGCATTTT.

The chain uses TRBV28 and TRBJ2-5; no firm D call. The V end lost 6 bases, the J end lost 10 bases, and 15 bases lay between the germline ends. Germline CDR1 is MDHEN and CDR2 is SYDVKM. The CDR3 contains 12 residues. CDR3 region: CASSTGFSDQYF. DNA of the CDR3: TGTGCCAGCAGCACCGGGTTCTCTGACCAGTACTTC.

The V call is TRBV2, the J call TRBJ2-7; weak D call: TRBD1 (5 bases). Germline loops: CDR1 SNHLY, CDR2 FYNNEI. Trimming took 1 base from V and 2 from J, leaving 6 bases between them. The CDR3 extends over 13 amino acids. The CDR3 is CASSEETAYEQYF. The CDR3 DNA follows: TGTGCCAGCAGTGAAGAGACAGCCTACGAGCAGTACTTC.

The chain recombines TRBV18 with TRBJ1-1, with 7 nucleotides matching TRBD1. Germline CDR1 is KGHSH and CDR2 is LQKENI. There are 16 residues in the CDR3. Trimming cost V 3 bases and J 1 base; bases outside gene matches: 8. The CDR3 DNA reads as TGTGCCAGCTCACCGATGGGACAGCAAGAGAACACTGAAGCTTTCTTT. It translates to CASSPMGQQENTEAFF.